These T cell receptor beta chains were read from a single sample in a study of T cells in Graves' hyperthyroidism and ophthalmopathy. TCRdb reprocessed the multiplex PCR reads via MiXCR and lists one record per CDR3 protein. The table includes fewer than 900,000 distinct CDR3 sequences, 16% detected once. The sequenced material came from blood. The receptor source for this set is a man aged 18 to 35 with Graves' hyperthyroidism. The CDR3 runs from the conserved cysteine through the conserved F or W. The D gene is left open where the match is weak. Clone size is stated in some rows and not others, as once, few, many or a class when expanded.

CASSEDRYGYTF	TGTGCCAGCAGCGAAGACAGATATGGCTACACCTTC	-	TRBV13	TRBJ1-2	-
CASTRRGGETQYF	TGTGCCAGCACACGAAGAGGGGGAGAGACCCAGTACTTC	few	TRBV28	TRBJ2-5	-
CASSVGLANEQFF	TGTGCCAGCAGCGTAGGACTAGCCAATGAGCAGTTCTTC	few	TRBV9	TRBJ2-1	TRBD2
CASSLAPTGAATDTQYF	TGCGCCAGCAGCTTGGCCCCAACGGGAGCGGCGACAGATACGCAGTATTTT	few	TRBV5-1	TRBJ2-3	-
CASSKEGATNEKLFF	TGTGCCAGCAGCAAAGAGGGGGCAACTAATGAAAAACTGTTTTTT	few	TRBV5-6	TRBJ1-4	-
CSARVSGRGWQPQHF	TGCAGTGCTAGAGTCTCGGGCAGGGGGTGGCAGCCCCAGCATTTT	-	TRBV20-1	TRBJ1-5	TRBD1
CASSSYFQPQHF	TGTGCCAGCAGCTCCTATTTTCAGCCCCAGCATTTT	-	TRBV28	TRBJ1-5	-
CSVCVDATYEQYF	TGCAGCGTCTGCGTCGATGCCACCTACGAGCAGTACTTC	few	TRBV29-1	TRBJ2-7	-
CASSLADTKGYGYTF	TGTGCCAGCAGCTTAGCGGACACCAAGGGGTATGGCTACACCTTC	-	TRBV7-9	TRBJ1-2	-
CASSQLGQVQETQYF	TGTGCCAGCAGCCAGTTAGGGCAGGTTCAAGAGACCCAGTACTTC	many	TRBV7-2	TRBJ2-5	-
CASSFWDRDGQPQHF	TGTGCCAGCAGCTTCTGGGACAGGGACGGTCAGCCCCAGCATTTT	few	TRBV7-2	TRBJ1-5	TRBD1
CASSPSGTSREQYF	TGTGCCAGCAGCCCATCCGGGACTTCCCGCGAGCAGTACTTC	few	TRBV27	TRBJ2-7	-
CASSTGTGGLGEQFF	TGTGCCAGCTCCACCGGGACAGGGGGCTTGGGTGAGCAGTTCTTC	-	TRBV18	TRBJ2-1	TRBD1
CASSLVAFGGANVLTF	TGTGCCAGCAGCTTAGTGGCATTCGGCGGGGCCAACGTCCTGACTTTC	few	TRBV11-3	TRBJ2-6	-
CSAPNRGPNEQYF	TGCAGTGCTCCAAACCGGGGGCCGAACGAGCAGTACTTC	-	TRBV20-1	TRBJ2-7	-
CASRGDWNYGYTF	TGTGCCAGCAGAGGGGATTGGAACTATGGCTACACCTTC	many	TRBV28	TRBJ1-2	-
CASSLDRGRGNGYTF	TGTGCCAGCAGCTTAGATCGGGGACGGGGAAATGGCTACACCTTC	few	TRBV11-3	TRBJ1-2	-
CASSAGLAGITDTQYF	TGTGCCAGCAGCGCCGGACTAGCGGGAATCACAGATACGCAGTATTTT	-	TRBV9	TRBJ2-3	TRBD2
CSARVGNTQYF	TGCAGTGCTAGAGTGGGGAATACGCAGTATTTT	few	TRBV20-1	TRBJ2-3	-
CASRPQGAIGTGELFF	TGTGCCAGCAGACCACAGGGGGCGATTGGCACCGGGGAGCTGTTTTTT	-	TRBV27	TRBJ2-2	TRBD1
CASSHQGGFGYEQYF	TGTGCCAGCAGCCACCAGGGGGGTTTTGGCTACGAGCAGTACTTC	-	TRBV7-8	TRBJ2-7	-
CASTGSGIRTEAFF	TGTGCCAGCACCGGATCAGGGATTAGAACTGAAGCTTTCTTT	-	TRBV28	TRBJ1-1	-
CATSGYSQETQYF	TGTGCCACCAGCGGATATAGCCAAGAGACCCAGTACTTC	many	TRBV24-1	TRBJ2-5	-
CASSYSTTSGTSYNEQFF	TGTGCCAGCAGTTACTCAACCACTAGCGGCACCTCCTACAATGAGCAGTTCTTC	-	TRBV6-6	TRBJ2-1	TRBD2
CASSEDTAGWYGYTF	TGTGCCAGCAGTGAAGATACGGCAGGGTGGTATGGCTACACCTTC	few	TRBV6-1	TRBJ1-2	-
CATLIGGRGYGYTF	TGTGCCACCCTAATCGGGGGTAGGGGCTATGGCTACACCTTC	-	TRBV28	TRBJ1-2	-
CASSAGPNYEQYF	TGTGCCAGCAGTGCGGGACCTAACTACGAGCAGTACTTC	-	TRBV12-3/TRBV12-4	TRBJ2-7	-
CASSYNADPTGEQYF	TGTGCCAGCAGTTATAACGCGGACCCTACAGGGGAGCAGTACTTC	many	TRBV7-7	TRBJ2-7	-
CASSPGTSGSGKTQYF	TGTGCCAGCAGCCCGGGGACTAGCGGGAGTGGAAAGACCCAGTACTTC	few	TRBV11-2	TRBJ2-5	TRBD2
CSSQVAGVRNEQFF	TGCAGCTCTCAGGTTGCGGGAGTGCGGAATGAGCAGTTCTTC	many	TRBV29-1	TRBJ2-1	TRBD2
CATSDHRRGTDTQYF	TGTGCCACCAGTGATCACAGGAGGGGCACAGATACGCAGTATTTT	many	TRBV24-1	TRBJ2-3	-
CASSRRRAGQPQHF	TGTGCCAGCAGTCGGCGGCGGGCGGGCCAGCCCCAGCATTTT	-	TRBV11-3	TRBJ1-5	-
CASSAPGQEGSGNTIYF	TGTGCCAGCAGCGCTCCGGGACAAGAAGGCTCTGGAAACACCATATATTTT	few	TRBV9	TRBJ1-3	-
CASSRRVSYQETQYF	TGTGCCAGTAGTCGGCGGGTCTCGTACCAAGAGACCCAGTACTTC	few	TRBV19	TRBJ2-5	-
CASTRGEQPQHF	TGTGCCAGTACTAGGGGCGAGCAGCCCCAGCATTTT	-	TRBV19	TRBJ1-5	-
CASSQGRKIAATDTQYF	TGCGCCAGCAGCCAAGGGCGAAAGATAGCGGCCACAGATACGCAGTATTTT	-	TRBV4-1	TRBJ2-3	-
CASSWGGSNEQYF	TGTGCCAGCAGTTGGGGGGGGAGTAACGAGCAGTACTTC	many	TRBV11-2	TRBJ2-7	TRBD2
CAWSRGGAYEQYF	TGTGCCTGGAGTCGCGGAGGGGCCTACGAGCAGTACTTC	many	TRBV30	TRBJ2-7	-
CASRGQAPGYTF	TGTGCCAGCAGGGGACAGGCCCCTGGCTACACCTTC	-	TRBV2	TRBJ1-2	TRBD1
CASSLREGDGELFF	TGTGCCAGCAGTTTGCGGGAGGGCGACGGGGAGCTGTTTTTT	many	TRBV12-3/TRBV12-4	TRBJ2-2	TRBD2
CASSQEPGDFTYEQYF	TGTGCCAGCAGCCAAGAGCCTGGGGACTTTACCTACGAGCAGTACTTC	few	TRBV4-2	TRBJ2-7	-
CASSRWPSTYEQYF	TGTGCCAGCTCACGCTGGCCTAGCACGTACGAGCAGTACTTC	many	TRBV18	TRBJ2-7	-
CASSNHVGQGAYEQYF	TGTGCCAGCAGCAACCATGTCGGACAGGGGGCCTACGAGCAGTACTTC	many	TRBV5-8	TRBJ2-7	TRBD1
CSARDEGESNSPLHF	TGCAGTGCTAGAGATGAAGGGGAGTCCAATTCACCCCTCCACTTT	-	TRBV20-1	TRBJ1-6	-
CASSLRGASAQYF	TGTGCCAGCAGCCTGCGGGGGGCGAGCGCCCAGTACTTC	-	TRBV7-9	TRBJ2-5	TRBD2
CASSLGTPRYNEQFF	TGTGCCAGCAGCTTAGGAACCCCGAGGTACAATGAGCAGTTCTTC	many	TRBV11-2	TRBJ2-1	-
CSAGTVNTEAFF	TGCAGTGCTGGGACGGTGAACACTGAAGCTTTCTTT	-	TRBV20-1	TRBJ1-1	-
CASSHLGGRAYNEQFF	TGTGCCAGCAGCCACCTCGGGGGGAGGGCCTACAATGAGCAGTTCTTC	few	TRBV7-2	TRBJ2-1	TRBD2
CASSTSDGSGEQYF	TGTGCCAGCAGCACCTCGGACGGTTCTGGCGAGCAGTACTTC	-	TRBV6-1	TRBJ2-7	-
CAQSKYTGELFF	TGTGCCCAGAGCAAGTACACCGGGGAGCTGTTTTTT	many	TRBV30	TRBJ2-2	-
CASSPEGGNTIYF	TGTGCCAGCAGTCCCGAGGGAGGAAACACCATATATTTT	many	TRBV2	TRBJ1-3	-
CASSQIESSGISGELFF	TGTGCCAGCAGCCAAATCGAGTCCAGCGGGATTTCGGGGGAGCTGTTTTTT	few	TRBV3-1	TRBJ2-2	TRBD2
CASREDLLAGGPAETQYF	TGTGCCAGCAGGGAGGACCTGTTAGCGGGAGGGCCGGCGGAGACCCAGTACTTC	many	TRBV7-2	TRBJ2-5	TRBD2
CAISGSGTGFSKNIQYF	TGTGCCATCAGTGGCTCCGGGACAGGGTTTTCCAAAAACATTCAGTACTTC	-	TRBV10-3	TRBJ2-4	TRBD1
CATSALDYTRGDTDTQYF	TGTGCCACCAGTGCGTTGGACTACACCAGGGGCGACACAGATACGCAGTATTTT	few	TRBV24-1	TRBJ2-3	-
CASNPLASGELFF	TGTGCCAGCAACCCCCTAGCGTCCGGGGAGCTGTTTTTT	few	TRBV28	TRBJ2-2	-
CATSDPGTGGEKLFF	TGTGCCACCAGTGATCCCGGGACAGGCGGTGAAAAACTGTTTTTT	-	TRBV24-1	TRBJ1-4	TRBD1
CASGLAGVAEAFF	TGTGCTAGTGGTTTGGCGGGGGTCGCTGAAGCTTTCTTT	few	TRBV12-5	TRBJ1-1	-
CASSPLGRGPYEQYF	TGTGCCAGCAGCCCTCTAGGGAGGGGGCCTTACGAGCAGTACTTC	-	TRBV11-2	TRBJ2-7	-